What follows are 11 T cell receptor beta chains derived from one specimen sequenced in a study of tumor-infiltrating lymphocytes in localized non-small cell lung cancer. Sequencing used immunoSEQ multiplex PCR; TCRdb keeps in-frame clones, though not all of them. Of about 16,000 clones in the sample, 60% to 85% were seen once. The sequencing sample was made of lung tumor tissue. Every receptor here comes from a human donor with non-small cell lung cancer.

The chain uses TRBV5-8 and TRBJ1-5, with a possible D match to TRBD1 (6 bases). The V end was cut by 4 bases, the J end by 4 bases, with 15 bases between. This CDR3 comprises 15 residues. CDR1 is SGHTS and CDR2 is YDEGEE in the germline V gene. The DNA for the CDR3 is TGTGCCAGCAGCCCCAGATGGGGGCAAAATCAGCCCCAGCATTTT. Translation gives CASSPRWGQNQPQHF.

The rearrangement uses TRBV14 and TRBJ2-1; D uncertain. Germline loops: CDR1 SGHDN, CDR2 FVKESK. The V and J ends lost 4 bases and 5 bases respectively, with 18 bases between them. The CDR3 runs to 16 residues. The CDR3 here is CASSPPIRASHNEQFF. The DNA of the CDR3 is TGTGCCAGCAGCCCGCCTATCCGCGCCTCGCACAATGAGCAGTTCTTC.

This clone was seen more than once but under ten times. The chain carries TRBV19 and TRBJ1-5; D unresolved. Germline V gives CDR1 LNHDA, CDR2 SQIVND (reference sequence). The CDR3 has 16 amino acids. V was shortened by 2 bases and J by 2 bases, with 13 bases between the two germline ends. This CDR3 reads CASSIFGVSGNQPQHF. The DNA of the CDR3 is TGTGCCAGTAGTATATTTGGAGTGAGCGGCAATCAGCCCCAGCATTTT.

This rearrangement joins TRBV19 to TRBJ2-7; TRBD2 matches at 9 bases. Germline assignment: CDR1 LNHDA and CDR2 SQIVND (reference sequence). This CDR3 region has 15 residues. J lost 1 base, V lost 5 bases, and 6 bases had no gene match. CDR3: CASSCGRVPSYEQYF. In DNA form, the CDR3 reads TGTGCCAGTAGTTGCGGGAGGGTCCCTTCCTACGAGCAGTACTTC.

This clone was counted between two and nine times. The CDR3, as DNA: TGCGCCAGCAGCTTGTATTCGACAGGGGGCCCCGGGGAGCTGTTTTTT. As protein: CASSLYSTGGPGELFF. The chain employs TRBV5-1 and TRBJ2-2, with 10 bases that match TRBD1. CDR3 length: 16 residues. After removal of 1 base from V and 6 bases from J, the junction contained 6 bases not matched to a gene. CDR1 and CDR2 from the germline V gene are SGHRS and YFSETQ.

This rearrangement joins TRBV13 to TRBJ1-1, with D tentatively TRBD1 (5 bases). This CDR3 has 15 residues. V was pared by 4 bases and J by 2 bases, with 14 bases between. Germline values: CDR1 PRHDT, CDR2 FYEKMQ (reference sequence). The DNA of the CDR3 is TGTGCCAGCAGCTCCGGAGTTGGGACTAACACTGAAGCTTTCTTT. As protein: CASSSGVGTNTEAFF.

In this sample, this clone is medium-sized. The chain has TRBV30 and TRBJ2-1; TRBD2 matches at 16 bases. The CDR3 is 16 residues long. V dropped 2 bases and J dropped 10; count of bases not matched to a gene: 8. Germline CDR1 reads GTSNPN; CDR2 reads SVGIG (reference sequence). CDR3 in DNA: TGTGCCTGGAGTCCCGGGACTAGCGGGAGGGCCTGGGAGCAGTTCTTC. Residues: CAWSPGTSGRAWEQFF.

The rearrangement links TRBV5-1 to TRBJ2-1, with 10 bases matching TRBD2. The J segment lost 6 bases and the V segment lost 3 bases, leaving 6 bases of the junction unmatched. The length of the CDR3 is 15 residues. CDR1 SGHRS and CDR2 YFSETQ come from the germline V gene. Here the CDR3 DNA reads TGCGCCAGCAGCTGGAGCGGGAGGGCCCTCAATGAGCAGTTCTTC. It codes for CASSWSGRALNEQFF.

The chain joins TRBV28 to TRBJ2-7; 10 bases are shared with TRBD1. The CDR3 runs 14 residues. CDR1 and CDR2 (germline): MDHEN, SYDVKM. With 8 bases clipped from V and 2 bases from J, the junction kept 6 bases outside the gene matches. The CDR3 DNA is TGTGCCAGCCAAACCGGGACAGGGGCCTACGAGCAGTACTTC. Translated: CASQTGTGAYEQYF.

This chain links TRBV18 with TRBJ2-1; no clear D gene. This CDR3 comprises 16 residues. The germline V and J ends were trimmed by 0 bases and 1 base, with 10 bases remaining between them. Germline CDR1 is KGHSH and CDR2 is LQKENI. The CDR3 nucleotides read TGTGCCAGCTCACCACCGACAACCGTTTCCTACAATGAGCAGTTCTTC. This sequence encodes CASSPPTTVSYNEQFF.

V and J are TRBV5-4 and TRBJ2-2; the match to TRBD2 covers 10 bases. CDR3 length: 15 residues. In germline, CDR1 is SGHNT, CDR2 YYREEE (reference sequence). V shed 5 bases and J 5 bases; nucleotides not matched to a gene: 6. CDR3 amino acids: CASRAGTSETGELFF. The CDR3, as DNA: TGTGCCAGCAGGGCCGGGACTAGCGAAACCGGGGAGCTGTTTTTT.